These 26 T cell receptor beta chains came from one sample sequenced in a study of Graves' ophthalmopathy and Graves' hyperthyroidism. Transcripts of RNA were the source for amplifying TCR beta CDR3 regions. HTBI primers primed a first-round RT-PCR, and a second-round multiplex PCR followed. From the multiplex PCR reads, TCRdb called clonotypes with MiXCR, one entry per CDR3 protein. Of about 740,000 distinct CDR3 sequences in the sample, 40% are singletons; the top ten hold about 40%. Input material: peripheral blood. These receptors all stem from an adult man with Graves' ophthalmopathy.

This clonotype was found a few times. An end of the junction does not agree with germline; a read error may underlie this. This chain joins TRBV10-3 and TRBJ1-1; no clear D. The CDR3 totals 14 residues. The V gene's germline CDR1 is ENHRY and CDR2 SYGVKD. The CDR3 sequence: CASSYVDPTTEAFF. The CDR3 bases are TGTGCCAGCAGTTACGTGGACCCGACCACTGAAGCTTTCTTT.

V usage is TRBV7-2 and J usage is TRBJ2-2; tentatively, D is TRBD2 (6 bases). This CDR3 is 15 amino acids long. Deletions cut 1 base from V and 6 bases from J, with 12 bases between. The V gene's germline CDR1 is SGHTA and CDR2 FQGNSA. CDR3 coding DNA: TGTGCCAGCAGCTTAGATGGGCCGGGAGCCGGGGAGCTGTTTTTT. Its protein product is CASSLDGPGAGELFF.

This clonotype was observed many times. The chain carries TRBV29-1 and TRBJ1-1, with D possibly being TRBD1 (6 bases). Germline V gene data show CDR1 as SQVTM and CDR2 as ANQGSEA. V was shortened by 1 base and J by 0 bases, with 12 bases between the two germline ends. This CDR3 is 15 amino acids long. The CDR3 sequence: CSVEGFWDMNTEAFF. The DNA of the CDR3 is TGCAGCGTTGAAGGGTTTTGGGACATGAACACTGAAGCTTTCTTT.

The gene calls are TRBV20-1 and TRBJ2-2, with D possibly being TRBD1 (5 bases). Germline V gene data show CDR1 as DFQATT and CDR2 as SNEGSKA (reference sequence). V lost 2 bases, J lost 0 bases, and 10 bases lay in between. The CDR3 is made up of 15 amino acids. The CDR3 sequence: CSARRGHPNTGELFF. For the CDR3, the DNA is TGCAGTGCTAGACGTGGACATCCGAACACCGGGGAGCTGTTTTTT.

The chain is built from TRBV7-9 and TRBJ2-2; either TRBD1 or TRBD2 may fit D (5 bases each). Trimming shortened V by 7 bases and J by 4 bases, and 16 bases separated the two germline ends. Per the germline V gene, CDR1 is SEHNR and CDR2 is FQNEAQ (reference sequence). There are 15 residues in the CDR3. The CDR3 is CASNPRGRPTGELFF. In DNA, the CDR3 is TGTGCCAGCAATCCCCGGGGCAGGCCCACCGGGGAGCTGTTTTTT.

This clonotype showed up many times. The chain recombines TRBV10-3 with TRBJ1-1; D is unclear. V was cut by 6 bases and J by 1 base, with 12 bases left in between. The CDR3 runs 14 residues. From germline, CDR1 is ENHRY and CDR2 SYGVKD. CDR3 in amino acids: CAIRDRLENTEAFF. The DNA for the CDR3 is TGTGCCATCAGGGACCGACTAGAGAACACTGAAGCTTTCTTT.

There are many counts of this clonotype. This chain's CDR3 is CATSDSVNNQPQHF. CDR3 DNA: TGTGCCACCAGTGATTCAGTGAATAATCAGCCCCAGCATTTT. This chain uses TRBV24-1 with TRBJ1-5; D is uncertain. The ends were cut back, 2 bases at V and 4 bases at J, with 8 bases in the middle. Germline CDR1 reads KGHDR; CDR2 reads SFDVKD. The CDR3 covers 14 residues.

The V call is TRBV10-3, the J call TRBJ2-5, with D possibly TRBD1 on 5 matching bases. Per germline, CDR1 ENHRY and CDR2 SYGVKD. This CDR3 has 12 amino acids. V lost 4 bases, J lost 5 bases, and 8 bases lay in between. The CDR3 reads CAISGNRETQYF. CDR3 coding DNA: TGTGCCATCAGTGGTAACAGGGAGACCCAGTACTTC.

This clonotype has more than one count but fewer than ten. This chain connects TRBV6-1 to TRBJ2-7; TRBD1 is a possible D gene (6 bases). Trimming took 2 bases from V and 2 from J, leaving 7 bases between them. From germline, CDR1 is MNHNS and CDR2 SASEGT. The CDR3 runs to 13 residues. In nucleotides, the CDR3 is TGTGCCAGCAGTGAACAGGGGCCCTACGAGCAGTACTTC. This translates into CASSEQGPYEQYF.

As regards this clonotype: A clone one base away is much larger, so this may be a read error. The V gene is TRBV24-1, the J gene TRBJ1-5; 7 bases line up with TRBD1. Germline V gene data show CDR1 as KGHDR and CDR2 as SFDVKD. Losses at the gene ends were 4 bases for V and 5 bases for J; bases not matched to a gene: 1. CDR3 length: 13 amino acids. CDR3 DNA: TGTGCCACCAGTGACACAGGGGATCAGCCCCAGCATTTT. Protein: CATSDTGDQPQHF.

This clonotype was detected only a few times. The chain is built from TRBV7-9 and TRBJ2-2, with 7 bases fitting TRBD1. CDR3 length equals 16 residues. After removal of 5 bases from V and 0 bases from J, the junction contained 6 bases not matched to a gene. CDR1 is SEHNR and CDR2 is FQNEAQ in the germline V gene (reference sequence). This CDR3 is CASSPRQGTNTGELFF. In DNA, the CDR3 is TGTGCCAGCAGCCCCCGACAGGGAACGAACACCGGGGAGCTGTTTTTT.

V and J are TRBV20-1 and TRBJ2-5, with a possible D match to TRBD1 (6 bases). The CDR3 has 16 amino acids. The germline CDR1 and CDR2 sequences are DFQATT and SNEGSKA (reference sequence). The V gene lost 3 bases and the J gene lost 2 bases, with 19 bases spanning the gap. CDR3 residues: CSAREIHRVQQETQYF. In DNA form, the CDR3 reads TGCAGTGCTAGGGAGATCCACAGGGTACAGCAAGAGACCCAGTACTTC.

The chain carries TRBV25-1 and TRBJ2-2; no reliable D call. Germline CDR1 and CDR2: MGHDK and SYGVNS. The V gene lost 1 base and the J gene lost 9 bases, with 12 bases spanning the gap. The CDR3 is made up of 14 amino acids. The DNA for the CDR3 is TGTGCCAGCAGTGAATGGACCGGGTCCCGGGAGCTGTTTTTT. Its translation: CASSEWTGSRELFF.

This clonotype was seen repeatedly, ten times or more. This chain uses TRBV7-2 with TRBJ2-7; a weak D match, TRBD2 (5 bases). Trimming stripped 5 bases from V and 0 bases from J, with 8 bases between. Germline V gene lookup returns CDR1 SGHTA and CDR2 FQGNSA. This CDR3 contains 13 residues. The CDR3 sequence: CASSVSGSYEQYF. The CDR3, as DNA: TGTGCCAGCAGCGTAAGCGGCTCCTACGAGCAGTACTTC.

This clonotype was counted many times. The chain employs TRBV4-3 and TRBJ1-2; 8 bases agree with TRBD1. Losses at the gene ends were 5 bases for V and 7 bases for J; bases not matched to a gene: 6. Germline CDR1 LGHNA, CDR2 YSLEER. The CDR3 is 13 amino acids. CDR3: CASSSFRGLGYTF. The DNA for the CDR3 is TGCGCCAGCAGCTCCTTCAGGGGGCTTGGCTACACCTTC.

The chain joins TRBV24-1 to TRBJ1-5; the D is unclear. This CDR3 region has 12 residues. Germline loops: CDR1 KGHDR, CDR2 SFDVKD. V lost 11 bases, J lost 9 bases, and 16 bases lay in between. CDR3 sequence (DNA): TGTGCCAGCTCACCGGACCGATGGCCCCAGCATTTT. This translates into CASSPDRWPQHF.

This clonotype was seen only a few times. This chain connects TRBV7-9 to TRBJ2-7; 9 bases map to TRBD1. Trimming at V came to 5 bases and at J to 2 bases, leaving 10 bases not matched to a gene. The V gene's germline CDR1 is SEHNR and CDR2 FQNEAQ (reference sequence). The length of the CDR3 is 16 residues. The CDR3 DNA reads TGTGCCAGCAGCGGGAGGAACAGGGGGCACGCCTACGAGCAGTACTTC. Its protein product is CASSGRNRGHAYEQYF.

This clonotype was observed a handful of times. V is TRBV4-2 and J is TRBJ2-5; D could derive from TRBD1 or TRBD2 (6 bases each). V was shortened by 0 bases and J by 5 bases, with 16 bases between the two germline ends. CDR3 length equals 16 residues. CDR1 LGHNA and CDR2 YNFKEQ come from the germline V gene. DNA for the CDR3: TGTGCCAGCAGCCAAGAGGCCGGGGGCGCCGGGGAGACCCAGTACTTC. This gives the protein CASSQEAGGAGETQYF.

The V call is TRBV20-1, the J call TRBJ2-7; 9 bases are a match to TRBD2. The closer fit of TRBJ2-1 to the DNA end suggests the J call may be wrong. In germline, CDR1 is DFQATT, CDR2 SNEGSKA (reference sequence). This CDR3 is built from 14 residues. CDR3: CSASISGSYNEQFF. CDR3 bases: TGCAGTGCTAGCATTAGCGGGAGCTACAATGAGCAGTTCTTC.

A single count supports this clonotype. Germline is not matched at one junction end, which may reflect a read error. The rearrangement uses TRBV10-3 and TRBJ1-1; D is unclear. The CDR3 sequence is 15 residues long. Per germline, CDR1 ENHRY and CDR2 SYGVKD. CDR3 in amino acids: CASSLRFVAGTEAFF. CDR3 nucleotides: TGTGCCAGCAGTTTGCGGTTTGTCGCGGGCACTGAAGCTTTCTTT.

The rearrangement joins TRBV10-3 to TRBJ1-6; weak D call: TRBD1 (6 bases). The length of the CDR3 is 14 residues. The V gene's germline CDR1 is ENHRY and CDR2 SYGVKD. V dropped 5 bases and J dropped 9 bases, with 14 bases sitting between them. The CDR3 nucleotides are TGTGCCATCAGTACAGGGAGCTCAGGTTCACCCCTCCACTTT. Translating it yields CAISTGSSGSPLHF.

The chain links TRBV19 to TRBJ1-1; 10 bases are a match to TRBD1. Germline trimming cut 11 bases from V and 0 bases from J; bases unmatched to any gene: 3. Germline V gives CDR1 LNHDA, CDR2 SQIVND (reference sequence). This CDR3 comprises 13 residues. CDR3 amino acids: CAWTGGLNTEAFF. CDR3 nucleotides: TGTGCCTGGACAGGGGGTTTGAACACTGAAGCTTTCTTT.

This clonotype was observed at least ten times. The chain combines TRBV9 with TRBJ2-6, with D perhaps TRBD2 (5 bases). V was trimmed by 0 bases and J by 1 base, leaving 8 bases between them. The CDR3 covers 16 residues. CDR1 and CDR2 (germline): SGDLS, YYNGEE. CDR3 in amino acids: CASSVGPGSGANVLTF. The CDR3 DNA follows: TGTGCCAGCAGCGTAGGACCGGGGTCTGGGGCCAACGTCCTGACTTTC.

In its sample, this clonotype was seen many times. The chain combines TRBV7-2 with TRBJ1-2; D not certain. There are 10 residues in the CDR3. Germline values: CDR1 SGHTA, CDR2 FQGNSA. With 5 bases removed from V and 8 bases from J, the gap between germline ends came to 6 bases. CDR3 sequence reads: CASSDEGYTF. The CDR3 DNA follows: TGTGCCAGCAGCGACGAGGGCTACACCTTC. Together with reference TRBV7-2 and TRBJ1-2, the CDR3 gives the full variable domain: GAGVSQSPSNKVTEKGKDVELRCDPISGHTALYWYRQSLGQGLEFLIYFQGNSAPDKSGLPSDRFSAERTGGSVSTLTIQRTQQEDSAVYLCASSDEGYTFGSGTRLTVV.

The chain employs TRBV19 and TRBJ1-2, with D perhaps matching TRBD1 (6 bases). Germline V gene data show CDR1 as LNHDA and CDR2 as SQIVND (reference sequence). The V end was cut by 3 bases, the J end by 1 base, with 12 bases between. The CDR3 has 15 amino acids. The CDR3 reads CASSIKGGLNYGYTF. CDR3 coding DNA: TGTGCCAGTAGTATTAAAGGGGGACTTAACTATGGCTACACCTTC.

V is TRBV9 and J is TRBJ1-2, with a weak D call TRBD1 (6 bases). Trimming removed 5 bases from V and 4 bases from J, with 15 bases in between. The CDR3 runs 14 residues. The germline V gene encodes CDR1 SGDLS and CDR2 YYNGEE. The CDR3 nucleotides are TGTGCCAGCAGGCCTACAGGGCCAACCTATGGCTACACCTTC. Translation: CASRPTGPTYGYTF.